These 9 T cell receptor beta chains were all obtained from the same sample, sequenced in a study of immune evolution from preneoplasia to lung adenocarcinoma. Method: immunoSEQ multiplex PCR; TCRdb's copy keeps in-frame clones and lacks some. The sample lists around 4,400 clones, around 90% occurring once. What was sequenced was FFPE invasive lung adenocarcinoma tissue. These receptors were obtained from a person aged 45-65 years with lung adenocarcinoma.

This sequence joins TRBV30 and TRBJ1-6; no clear D gene. Trimming cost V 0 bases and J 7 bases, with 10 bases left between them. Germline-derived CDR1 and CDR2 are GTSNPN and SVGIG (reference sequence). CDR3 length: 14 residues. The CDR3 sequence: CAWSVQSKNSPLHF. The CDR3 coding sequence is TGTGCCTGGAGTGTACAGAGTAAGAATTCACCCCTCCACTTT.

The chain has TRBV6-4 and TRBJ1-2; tentatively, D is TRBD1 (5 bases). CDR3 length equals 12 residues. CDR1 and CDR2 from the germline V gene are MRHNA and SNTAGT. The germline V and J ends were trimmed by 4 bases and 9 bases, with 12 bases remaining between them. CDR3 sequence (DNA): TGTGCCAGCAGTGCCGGGACTTCTAGCTACACCTTC. It encodes CASSAGTSSYTF.

This chain uses TRBV4-3 with TRBJ2-7, with D possibly matching TRBD1 (6 bases). CDR3 length equals 15 residues. V shed 0 bases and J shed 3 bases, with 12 bases lying between them. Looked up from germline, CDR1 is LGHNA and CDR2 is YSLEER. CDR3 protein: CASSQDRTEHYEQYF. The CDR3, as DNA: TGCGCCAGCAGCCAAGATAGGACAGAGCACTACGAGCAGTACTTC.

The V gene is TRBV4-3, the J gene TRBJ2-1; D unclear. V was clipped by 4 bases and J by 10 bases, with 17 bases between them. CDR3 length equals 14 residues. Germline V gives CDR1 LGHNA, CDR2 YSLEER. For the CDR3, the DNA is TGCGCCAGCAGCCCACAAGTTATCCAAAAAGAGCAGTTCTTC. Its translation is CASSPQVIQKEQFF.

V gene TRBV7-2 combines with J gene TRBJ2-3; no firm D call. CDR1 is SGHTA, CDR2 FQGNSA, per germline. Trimming removed 5 bases at V and 1 base at J, with 4 bases between. The CDR3 runs 12 residues. CDR3 loop: CASSQGTDTQYF. As DNA, the CDR3 is TGTGCCAGCAGCCAGGGCACAGATACGCAGTATTTT.

V and J are TRBV5-1 and TRBJ1-4, with unresolved D. The germline gives CDR1 SGHRS, CDR2 YFSETQ. The CDR3 has 15 amino acids. Trimming took off 4 bases at V and 8 bases at J, with 18 bases between the two ends. CDR3 protein: CASSLTGDGAEKLFF. The CDR3 DNA follows: TGCGCCAGCAGCCTCACTGGGGATGGTGCGGAAAAACTGTTTTTT.

V and J are TRBV29-1 and TRBJ1-1; D is uncertain. Per the germline V gene, CDR1 is SQVTM and CDR2 is ANQGSEA. This CDR3 has 13 residues. V lost 4 bases to trimming and J lost 2 bases, with 11 bases between them. The CDR3: CSVGGGGNTEAFF. CDR3 DNA: TGCAGCGTTGGGGGAGGCGGAAACACTGAAGCTTTCTTT.

V is TRBV29-1 and J is TRBJ2-7, with 10 bases identical to TRBD1. V lost 2 bases to trimming and J lost 5 bases; unmatched junction nucleotides: 3. Per germline, CDR1 SQVTM and CDR2 ANQGSEA. The length of the CDR3 is 13 residues. The CDR3 coding sequence is TGCAGCGTTGAAAGACAGGGGGCTGACGAGCAGTACTTC. Translating it yields CSVERQGADEQYF.

The rearrangement links TRBV19 to TRBJ2-1; possibly TRBD1 or TRBD2 for D (6 bases each). Trimming removed 7 bases from V and 0 bases from J, with 22 bases in between. The germline V gene has CDR1 LNHDA and CDR2 SQIVND (reference sequence). CDR3 length: 18 residues. CDR3 sequence (DNA): TGTGCCAGTACTAGGTCACAGGGAGGACGGAGCTCCTACAATGAGCAGTTCTTC. Protein sequence: CASTRSQGGRSSYNEQFF.